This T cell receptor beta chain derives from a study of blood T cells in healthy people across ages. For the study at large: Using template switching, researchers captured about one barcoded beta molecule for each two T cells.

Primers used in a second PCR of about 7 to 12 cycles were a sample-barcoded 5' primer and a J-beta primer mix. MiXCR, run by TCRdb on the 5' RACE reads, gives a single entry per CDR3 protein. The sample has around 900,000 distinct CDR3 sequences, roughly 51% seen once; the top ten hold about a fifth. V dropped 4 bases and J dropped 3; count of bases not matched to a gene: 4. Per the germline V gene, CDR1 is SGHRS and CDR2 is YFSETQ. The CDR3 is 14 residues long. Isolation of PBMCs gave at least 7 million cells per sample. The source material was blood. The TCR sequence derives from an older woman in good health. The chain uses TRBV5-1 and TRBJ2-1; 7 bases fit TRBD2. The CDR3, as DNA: TGCGCCAGCAGCCCGGGGGACTACTACAATGAGCAGTTCTTC. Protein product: CASSPGDYYNEQFF.